The rows below give T cell receptor beta chains drawn from one sample of a study of blood T cells in healthy people across ages. TCRdb processed the 5' RACE reads anew with MiXCR; each CDR3 protein has one entry. Among some 1.4 million distinct CDR3 sequences listed, roughly 40% were seen once. The sequenced sample was blood. The receptors here all came from a woman in her late teens or twenties in good health. Each CDR3 is given with its conserved first and last residue. The order of the fields is D gene, V gene, J gene, clone size, CDR3 protein, CDR3 DNA. The D gene is left open where the match is weak. For some rows the clone size is stated as once, few or many, or as a class when expanded; others skip it.

D gene: TRBD2; V gene: TRBV29-1; J gene: TRBJ2-5; clone size: many; CDR3 protein: CSVGTTETQYF; CDR3 DNA: TGCAGCGTCGGGACTACGGAGACCCAGTACTTC
D gene: NA; V gene: TRBV20-1; J gene: TRBJ2-7; clone size: few; CDR3 protein: CSARSGTYEQYF; CDR3 DNA: TGCAGTGCTAGATCGGGGACCTACGAGCAGTACTTC
D gene: NA; V gene: TRBV5-1; J gene: TRBJ2-1; clone size: NA; CDR3 protein: CASRAGTGGNEQFF; CDR3 DNA: TGCGCCAGCAGGGCCGGGACTGGCGGTAATGAGCAGTTCTTC
D gene: NA; V gene: TRBV3-1; J gene: TRBJ1-1; clone size: NA; CDR3 protein: CASSQADLSEAFF; CDR3 DNA: TGTGCCAGCAGCCAAGCAGACCTTTCGGAAGCTTTCTTT
D gene: NA; V gene: TRBV3-1; J gene: TRBJ2-3; clone size: few; CDR3 protein: CASSQEASTDTQYF; CDR3 DNA: TGTGCCAGCAGCCAAGAAGCCAGCACAGATACGCAGTATTTT
D gene: NA; V gene: TRBV21-1; J gene: TRBJ1-5; clone size: few; CDR3 protein: CASSKGAGGPQGPQHF; CDR3 DNA: TGTGCCAGCAGCAAAGGGGCAGGGGGACCCCAAGGGCCCCAGCATTTT
D gene: TRBD2; V gene: TRBV24-1; J gene: TRBJ2-1; clone size: NA; CDR3 protein: CATSDDSGAYNEQFF; CDR3 DNA: TGTGCCACCAGTGACGACAGCGGGGCATACAATGAGCAGTTCTTC
D gene: NA; V gene: TRBV29-1; J gene: TRBJ2-7; clone size: few; CDR3 protein: CSVLGKPYEQYF; CDR3 DNA: TGCAGCGTTCTCGGGAAGCCCTACGAGCAGTACTTC
D gene: NA; V gene: TRBV5-1; J gene: TRBJ2-7; clone size: few; CDR3 protein: CASSGGHSTHEQYF; CDR3 DNA: TGCGCCAGCAGCGGGGGACACAGTACCCACGAGCAGTACTTC
D gene: TRBD1; V gene: TRBV5-1; J gene: TRBJ2-7; clone size: NA; CDR3 protein: CASSPTLGTGTGYEQYF; CDR3 DNA: TGCGCCAGCAGCCCTACACTGGGGACAGGTACCGGTTACGAGCAGTACTTC
D gene: NA; V gene: TRBV6-5; J gene: TRBJ1-3; clone size: NA; CDR3 protein: CASSPTEDGNTIYF; CDR3 DNA: TGTGCCAGCAGTCCGACCGAGGACGGAAACACCATATATTTT
D gene: TRBD2; V gene: TRBV7-2; J gene: TRBJ2-5; clone size: few; CDR3 protein: CASSLGGTRKIETQYF; CDR3 DNA: TGTGCCAGCAGCTTAGGAGGGACTAGGAAAATAGAGACCCAGTACTTC
D gene: TRBD2; V gene: TRBV20-1; J gene: TRBJ2-7; clone size: few; CDR3 protein: CSAHSGTTSSYEQYF; CDR3 DNA: TGCAGTGCTCACTCCGGGACTACGAGCTCCTACGAGCAGTACTTC
D gene: NA; V gene: TRBV20-1; J gene: TRBJ2-7; clone size: few; CDR3 protein: CSARETSGGTPHYEQYF; CDR3 DNA: TGCAGTGCTAGAGAAACTTCTGGCGGGACCCCCCATTACGAGCAGTACTTC
D gene: NA; V gene: TRBV6-1; J gene: TRBJ2-5; clone size: once; CDR3 protein: CASSAPLETQYF; CDR3 DNA: TGTGCCAGCAGCGCCCCCTTAGAGACCCAGTACTTC
D gene: TRBD2; V gene: TRBV7-7; J gene: TRBJ2-2; clone size: NA; CDR3 protein: CASSLGAPSGRTRAGELFF; CDR3 DNA: TGTGCCAGCAGCTTAGGGGCTCCTAGCGGGAGAACTCGAGCCGGGGAGCTGTTTTTT
D gene: NA; V gene: TRBV5-1; J gene: TRBJ2-4; clone size: few; CDR3 protein: CAMPRPRPPKNIQYF; CDR3 DNA: TGCGCCATGCCCAGACCCCGTCCGCCCAAAAACATTCAGTACTTC
D gene: TRBD1; V gene: TRBV2; J gene: TRBJ2-7; clone size: once; CDR3 protein: CASSEGIWTWAGGYEQYF; CDR3 DNA: TGTGCCAGCAGTGAAGGGATATGGACATGGGCAGGGGGCTACGAGCAGTACTTC
D gene: NA; V gene: TRBV7-2; J gene: TRBJ1-2; clone size: few; CDR3 protein: CASSPSPTGAYGYTF; CDR3 DNA: TGTGCCAGCAGCCCAAGCCCAACCGGGGCCTATGGCTACACCTTC
D gene: NA; V gene: TRBV29-1; J gene: TRBJ2-7; clone size: many; CDR3 protein: CSVEGTAYEQYF; CDR3 DNA: TGCAGCGTTGAAGGGACAGCCTACGAGCAGTACTTC
D gene: TRBD2; V gene: TRBV12-5; J gene: TRBJ2-1; clone size: NA; CDR3 protein: CASGDPTKTSGRPSYNEQFF; CDR3 DNA: TGTGCTAGTGGGGATCCAACTAAGACTAGCGGGAGGCCGTCCTACAATGAGCAGTTCTTC
D gene: NA; V gene: TRBV7-9; J gene: TRBJ1-2; clone size: few; CDR3 protein: CASSRVEDRGYTF; CDR3 DNA: TGTGCCAGCAGCAGGGTTGAGGATCGGGGCTACACCTTC
D gene: NA; V gene: TRBV20-1; J gene: TRBJ2-1; clone size: NA; CDR3 protein: CSARVIREQFF; CDR3 DNA: TGCAGTGCTAGAGTAATCCGTGAGCAGTTCTTC
D gene: TRBD1; V gene: TRBV7-2; J gene: TRBJ1-2; clone size: few; CDR3 protein: CASSLSTWDSYGYTF; CDR3 DNA: TGTGCCAGCAGCTTAAGTACGTGGGACAGCTATGGCTACACCTTC
D gene: TRBD2; V gene: TRBV9; J gene: TRBJ2-3; clone size: NA; CDR3 protein: CASSVWSTSGSADTQYF; CDR3 DNA: TGTGCCAGCAGCGTATGGTCGACTAGCGGGAGTGCAGATACGCAGTATTTT
D gene: NA; V gene: TRBV5-1; J gene: TRBJ2-3; clone size: few; CDR3 protein: CASSLVPARTDTQYF; CDR3 DNA: TGCGCCAGCAGCTTGGTCCCCGCCAGGACAGATACGCAGTATTTT
D gene: TRBD1; V gene: TRBV5-1; J gene: TRBJ2-7; clone size: few; CDR3 protein: CASSLSTGFEQYF; CDR3 DNA: TGCGCCAGCAGCTTGTCGACAGGGTTCGAGCAGTACTTC
D gene: TRBD1; V gene: TRBV7-2; J gene: TRBJ2-5; clone size: NA; CDR3 protein: CASSVQGAGQETQYF; CDR3 DNA: TGTGCCAGCAGTGTCCAGGGGGCGGGGCAAGAGACCCAGTACTTC
D gene: NA; V gene: TRBV20-1; J gene: TRBJ2-1; clone size: NA; CDR3 protein: CSASHGVTYNEQFF; CDR3 DNA: TGCAGTGCTAGTCATGGCGTAACCTACAATGAGCAGTTCTTC
D gene: TRBD2; V gene: TRBV2; J gene: TRBJ2-1; clone size: NA; CDR3 protein: CASTTGTRGNEQFF; CDR3 DNA: TGTGCCAGCACCACCGGGACTAGGGGCAATGAGCAGTTCTTC
D gene: NA; V gene: TRBV7-9; J gene: TRBJ2-7; clone size: few; CDR3 protein: CASSLAPRIYEQYF; CDR3 DNA: TGTGCCAGCAGCTTAGCCCCCCGGATCTACGAGCAGTACTTC
D gene: NA; V gene: TRBV12-5; J gene: TRBJ2-4; clone size: NA; CDR3 protein: CASGLVLGRDKNIQYF; CDR3 DNA: TGTGCTAGTGGTTTGGTACTCGGGCGGGATAAAAACATTCAGTACTTC
D gene: TRBD1; V gene: TRBV6-5; J gene: TRBJ2-7; clone size: once; CDR3 protein: CASSYSSGQGMYEQYF; CDR3 DNA: TGTGCCAGCAGTTACTCCTCGGGACAGGGAATGTACGAGCAGTACTTC
D gene: NA; V gene: TRBV5-1; J gene: TRBJ1-1; clone size: many; CDR3 protein: CASSLGQPNTEAFF; CDR3 DNA: TGTGCCAGCAGTTTGGGGCAGCCGAACACTGAAGCTTTCTTT
D gene: NA; V gene: TRBV4-2; J gene: TRBJ2-4; clone size: NA; CDR3 protein: CASAEGPGGREQYF; CDR3 DNA: TGTGCCAGCGCGGAGGGCCCGGGTGGTAGAGAGCAGTACTTC
D gene: NA; V gene: TRBV7-2; J gene: TRBJ1-1; clone size: few; CDR3 protein: CASSLTPQGLGTEAFF; CDR3 DNA: TGTGCCAGCAGCTTAACCCCCCAGGGGCTCGGCACTGAAGCTTTCTTT
D gene: TRBD2; V gene: TRBV13; J gene: TRBJ2-7; clone size: NA; CDR3 protein: CASSLGSGGIEQYF; CDR3 DNA: TGTGCCAGCAGCTTAGGTAGCGGGGGAATCGAGCAGTACTTC
D gene: NA; V gene: TRBV19; J gene: TRBJ2-1; clone size: NA; CDR3 protein: CASSAETVSYNEQFF; CDR3 DNA: TGTGCCAGTAGTGCGGAGACAGTCTCCTACAATGAGCAGTTCTTC
D gene: NA; V gene: TRBV12-3/TRBV12-4; J gene: TRBJ1-2; clone size: NA; CDR3 protein: CASFWEGSDGYTF; CDR3 DNA: TGTGCCAGCTTCTGGGAGGGGTCGGATGGCTACACCTTC
D gene: TRBD2; V gene: TRBV20-1; J gene: TRBJ2-5; clone size: once; CDR3 protein: CSATPGTSGRGETQYF; CDR3 DNA: TGCAGTGCGACCCCCGGGACTAGCGGGAGAGGGGAGACCCAGTACTTC
D gene: NA; V gene: TRBV20-1; J gene: TRBJ2-1; clone size: few; CDR3 protein: CSARAPDEQFF; CDR3 DNA: TGCAGTGCTAGAGCACCGGATGAGCAGTTCTTC
D gene: NA; V gene: TRBV5-1; J gene: TRBJ2-3; clone size: NA; CDR3 protein: CASSLQGSYTDTQYF; CDR3 DNA: TGCGCCAGCAGCTTACAGGGTTCATACACAGATACGCAGTATTTT
D gene: NA; V gene: TRBV10-3; J gene: TRBJ1-2; clone size: NA; CDR3 protein: CAIRQGSYGYTF; CDR3 DNA: TGTGCCATCAGACAGGGTTCCTATGGCTACACCTTC
D gene: NA; V gene: TRBV20-1; J gene: TRBJ2-2; clone size: once; CDR3 protein: CRKQEGRYTGELFF; CDR3 DNA: TGCAGAAAACAAGAGGGGCGGTACACCGGGGAGCTGTTTTTT
D gene: NA; V gene: TRBV3-1; J gene: TRBJ2-5; clone size: many; CDR3 protein: CASSQIQETQYF; CDR3 DNA: TGTGCCAGCAGCCAAATACAAGAGACCCAGTACTTC